Below, 18 T cell receptor beta chains from the same sample are listed, as sequenced in a study of beta chain features in type 1 diabetes. Reverse transcribing all isolated RNA meant expressed TCRB transcripts were sequenced. This table comes from immunoSEQ multiplex PCR, and its TCRdb copy is limited to in-frame clones, with some not included. This sample carries 250,000 to 350,000 clones, about 15% of them seen once, and the ten largest clones take 0.015% to 0.017%. No antigen has been identified for these receptors. Study-wide points: Researchers report that Type 1 diabetes patients had moderately but significantly shorter TCRB CDR3s across all four CD4+ subsets.

The sequenced sample consisted of naive CD4+ T cells from blood. The source of these receptors is a man younger than 35 with type 1 diabetes.

The genes are TRBV10-3 and TRBJ2-2; D ambiguous. This CDR3 region has 16 residues. Trimming stripped 2 bases from V and 7 bases from J, with 17 bases between. CDR1 ENHRY and CDR2 SYGVKD come from the germline V gene. This chain's CDR3 is CAISEPGLPEDGELFF. In nucleotides, the CDR3 is TGTGCCATCAGTGAGCCCGGCCTGCCTGAGGACGGGGAGCTGTTTTTT.

This clone turned up a few times. The same CDR3 is also encoded by other DNA sequences in this sample. J is TRBJ1-3 and V is TRBV30; D gene uncertain. V was shortened by 4 bases and J by 0 bases, with 4 bases between the two germline ends. The germline V gene has CDR1 GTSNPN and CDR2 SVGIG (reference sequence). The CDR3 runs 12 residues. The CDR3 nucleotides read TGTGCCTGGACAGGCTCTGGAAACACCATATATTTT. It encodes CAWTGSGNTIYF.

In this sample, this clone turned up a few times. The chain uses TRBV9 and TRBJ2-1; D ambiguous. The germline V gene has CDR1 SGDLS and CDR2 YYNGEE. This CDR3 comprises 14 residues. The germline V and J ends were trimmed by 0 bases and 0 bases, with 4 bases remaining between them. The DNA for the CDR3 is TGTGCCAGCAGCGTAGGCGGCTCCTACAATGAGCAGTTCTTC. The encoded protein is CASSVGGSYNEQFF.

This clone was seen more than once but under ten times. The chain carries TRBV29-1 and TRBJ2-7; possible D gene TRBD2, 5 bases. The CDR3 is 13 residues long. Trimming cost V 6 bases and J 2 bases, with 14 bases left between them. From germline, CDR1 is SQVTM and CDR2 ANQGSEA. CDR3 DNA: TGCAGCGTCCGAGGGTCGGCTACCTACGAGCAGTACTTC. Its protein is CSVRGSATYEQYF.

This clone has just a few counts. The V gene is TRBV30, the J gene TRBJ1-1; no reliable D call. Deletions cut 2 bases from V and 6 bases from J, with 7 bases between. Looked up from germline, CDR1 is GTSNPN and CDR2 is SVGIG (reference sequence). The CDR3 is 11 residues long. The CDR3 coding sequence is TGTGCCTGGAGTACGCGTGCTGAAGCTTTCTTT. It specifies CAWSTRAEAFF.

The chain recombines TRBV5-1 with TRBJ1-2, with 9 bases matching TRBD1. This CDR3 comprises 17 residues. V lost 4 bases and J lost 0; bases outside the gene matches: 10. Germline V gives CDR1 SGHRS, CDR2 YFSETQ. The chain's CDR3 is CASSSRDRDGANYGYTF. Written as DNA, the CDR3 is TGCGCCAGCAGCAGCCGGGACAGGGATGGGGCTAACTATGGCTACACCTTC.

The chain joins TRBV4-1 to TRBJ2-7; TRBD2 matches at 10 bases. Germline V gene data show CDR1 as MGHRA and CDR2 as YSYEKL. The CDR3 has 16 residues. The V segment lost 4 bases and the J segment 3 bases; nucleotides outside the gene matches: 9. CDR3 in amino acids: CASSRSYLAGVYEQYF. Written as DNA, the CDR3 is TGCGCCAGCAGCCGAAGTTATCTAGCGGGAGTCTACGAGCAGTACTTC.

This clone occurred a few times. CDR3 protein: CASSIREGSQGYEQYF. DNA for the CDR3: TGTGCCAGTAGTATTCGAGAGGGATCCCAAGGCTACGAGCAGTACTTC. The rearrangement links TRBV19 to TRBJ2-7; possible D gene TRBD2, 5 bases. V was trimmed by 3 bases and J by 3 bases, leaving 18 bases between them. Looked up from germline, CDR1 is LNHDA and CDR2 is SQIVND (reference sequence). This CDR3 comprises 16 residues. Filled out from reference TRBV19 and TRBJ2-7, the complete variable domain reads DGGITQSPKYLFRKEGQNVTLSCEQNLNHDAMYWYRQDPGQGLRLIYYSQIVNDFQKGDIAEGYSVSREKKESFPLTVTSAQKNPTAFYLCASSIREGSQGYEQYFGPGTRLTVT.

This clone has a handful of counts. The J gene is TRBJ2-3, the V gene TRBV5-1; TRBD1 matches 7 bases. The V segment lost 3 bases and the J segment 4 bases; nucleotides outside the gene matches: 5. There are 14 residues in the CDR3. Germline V lookup: CDR1 SGHRS, CDR2 YFSETQ. CDR3 DNA: TGCGCCAGCAGCTCACAGGGGTTGGCAGATACGCAGTATTTT. Protein: CASSSQGLADTQYF.

A single count supports this clone. V and J are TRBV6-5 and TRBJ1-1, with a tentative D call TRBD1 (5 bases). Germline-derived CDR1 and CDR2 are MNHEY and SVGAGI. With 2 bases removed from V and 3 bases from J, the gap between germline ends came to 10 bases. The CDR3 length is 14 residues. The CDR3 loop is CASSYQQDHTEAFF. CDR3 DNA: TGTGCCAGCAGTTACCAACAGGATCACACTGAAGCTTTCTTT.

The CDR3 DNA is TGTGCCAGCTCCGCCGCGTGGGGGGATCAGCCCCAGCATTTT. Encoded protein: CASSAAWGDQPQHF. The genes are TRBV18 and TRBJ1-5; perhaps TRBD1 as D (5 bases). The CDR3 spans 14 residues. Germline CDR1 and CDR2: KGHSH and LQKENI. V was cut by 6 bases and J by 5 bases, with 14 bases left in between.

The CDR3 is CAWRMGWGSRTGELFF. The CDR3, as DNA: TGTGCCTGGAGGATGGGTTGGGGCAGTAGAACCGGGGAGCTGTTTTTT. The chain is built from TRBV30 and TRBJ2-2; perhaps TRBD1 as D (5 bases). CDR1 is GTSNPN and CDR2 is SVGIG in the germline V gene (reference sequence). The CDR3 spans 16 residues. V was pared by 3 bases and J by 5 bases, with 19 bases between.

The chain links TRBV2 to TRBJ2-5; D unclear. The germline CDR1 and CDR2 sequences are SNHLY and FYNNEI. Deletions cut 2 bases from V and 9 bases from J, with 13 bases between. The CDR3 sequence is 13 residues long. The CDR3 DNA is TGTGCCAGCAGTGAACGTTGGCTGCTCTCCCAGTACTTC. Amino acids: CASSERWLLSQYF.

This clone appeared a few times. J is TRBJ1-5 and V is TRBV28; TRBD1 matches 9 bases. With 4 bases clipped from V and 6 bases from J, the junction kept 1 base outside the gene matches. The germline gives CDR1 MDHEN, CDR2 SYDVKM. This CDR3 has 13 residues. In nucleotides, the CDR3 is TGTGCCAGCAGTTCGGGACAGGGTCAGCCCCAGCATTTT. The encoded protein is CASSSGQGQPQHF.

The table lists this clone with a few counts. This rearrangement joins TRBV4-3 to TRBJ2-1; the match to TRBD2 covers 9 bases. The trim removed 4 bases at V and 9 bases at J, leaving 13 bases unmatched. The CDR3 length is 16 residues. Germline V CDR1 and CDR2: LGHNA, YSLEER. The CDR3 region has the DNA TGCGCCAGCAGCCTAAGGGGTCGCGGGGGGGCCCCTGAGCAGTTCTTC. The encoded protein is CASSLRGRGGAPEQFF.

The rearrangement uses TRBV5-6 and TRBJ1-2; the D gene is possibly TRBD1 (5 bases). CDR1 and CDR2 from the germline V gene are SGHDT and YYEEEE. V was clipped by 2 bases and J by 2 bases, with 10 bases between them. The CDR3 is 14 residues long. CDR3 region: CASSLGRVNYGYTF. The CDR3 nucleotides read TGTGCCAGCAGCTTAGGCAGGGTCAACTATGGCTACACCTTC. Combining the CDR3 with reference TRBV5-6 and TRBJ1-2 gives the whole variable domain DAGVTQSPTHLIKTRGQQVTLRCSPKSGHDTVSWYQQALGQGPQFIFQYYEEEERQRGNFPDRFSGHQFPNYSSELNVNALLLGDSALYLCASSLGRVNYGYTFGSGTRLTVV.

V is TRBV30 and J is TRBJ1-5, with TRBD1 as a possible D gene (5 bases). This CDR3 has 15 amino acids. Trimming removed 1 base at V and 7 bases at J, with 17 bases between. Germline values: CDR1 GTSNPN, CDR2 SVGIG (reference sequence). CDR3 region: CAWSAGFSGIQPQHF. The CDR3 nucleotides are TGTGCCTGGAGTGCCGGGTTCTCAGGGATCCAGCCCCAGCATTTT.

This clone has more than one count but fewer than ten. The chain recombines TRBV18 with TRBJ2-7; 10 positions match TRBD1. This CDR3 has 16 residues. Germline V CDR1 and CDR2: KGHSH, LQKENI. The V gene end was trimmed by 4 bases and the J gene end by 6 bases; junction bases not matched to a gene: 12. Written as DNA, the CDR3 is TGTGCCAGCTCACTTCAGACAGGGGGCGAGAGACCCGAGCAGTACTTC. This encodes CASSLQTGGERPEQYF.